The 15 T cell receptor beta chains reported below all come from one sample, sequenced in a study of a mutant IDH1 vaccine in newly diagnosed glioma. Libraries were prepared by immunoSEQ multiplex PCR; TCRdb keeps only in-frame clonotypes and omits some of them. The table shows 43,000 or so clones, with approximately 88% occurring only once. These receptors' targets are unknown. Stated time point: week 23, last vaccination. The study gave 300 ug of mutant IDH1 20-mer peptide per vaccine dose, with topical imiquimod. The sequences come from PBMCs, collected from a glioma patient whose treatment included an IDH1 peptide vaccine. All receptors come from a woman between 18 and 30 years old with glioma. Some clones in this sample may be carry-over from other donors' samples.

This rearrangement joins TRBV5-1 to TRBJ1-1, with a weak D call TRBD1 (5 bases). CDR1 and CDR2 from the germline V gene are SGHRS and YFSETQ. The CDR3 spans 15 residues. V shed 0 bases and J shed 2 bases, with 11 bases lying between them. The CDR3 sequence is CASSLDRPINTEAFF. The DNA for the CDR3 is TGCGCCAGCAGCTTGGACAGGCCTATTAACACTGAAGCTTTCTTT.

CDR3 in amino acids: CASSLKGTGGTNGYTF. Written as DNA, the CDR3 is TGCGCCAGCAGCTTAAAGGGAACAGGGGGGACGAATGGCTACACCTTC. The V call is TRBV5-1, the J call TRBJ1-2; 8 bases match TRBD1. Germline CDR1 and CDR2: SGHRS and YFSETQ. The CDR3 has 16 amino acids. V lost 2 bases, J lost 6 bases, and 12 bases stayed unmatched.

V is TRBV14 and J is TRBJ2-6, with TRBD1 matching 9 bases. The ends lost 4 bases at V and 0 bases at J; junction bases unmatched: 7. The CDR3 spans 18 residues. Germline V gene sequence: CDR1 SGHDN, CDR2 FVKESK. The CDR3 nucleotides are TGTGCCAGCAGCCCCGGGACAGGGTCGTTCTCTGGGGCCAACGTCCTGACTTTC. Protein: CASSPGTGSFSGANVLTF.

The genes are TRBV11-3 and TRBJ2-1; TRBD1 aligns across 7 bases. Germline-derived CDR1 and CDR2 are SGHNT and YENEEA. V was pared by 1 base and J by 0 bases, with 3 bases of the junction left unmatched. The CDR3 spans 16 residues. CDR3 nucleotide sequence: TGTGCCAGCAGCTTAGGACAGGGAGCCTCCTACAATGAGCAGTTCTTC. As protein: CASSLGQGASYNEQFF.

This clone has just one count. The V and J genes are TRBV5-1 and TRBJ1-2; D is perhaps TRBD1 (5 bases). The CDR3 length is 14 residues. The V end lost 0 bases, the J end lost 6 bases, and 12 bases lay between the germline ends. Germline values: CDR1 SGHRS, CDR2 YFSETQ. CDR3 region: CASSLAPDRNGYTF. The DNA of the CDR3 is TGCGCCAGCAGCTTGGCCCCAGACAGAAATGGCTACACCTTC.

J is TRBJ2-1 and V is TRBV9, with D perhaps TRBD1 or TRBD2 (6 bases each). CDR1 SGDLS and CDR2 YYNGEE come from the germline V gene. Trimming stripped 4 bases from V and 7 bases from J, with 18 bases between. CDR3 length: 15 residues. CDR3 bases: TGTGCCAGCAGCCCTCGAGCGGAGGGGGGTAATGAGCAGTTCTTC. Protein sequence: CASSPRAEGGNEQFF.

V is TRBV12-5 and J is TRBJ2-1; TRBD2 is a possible D gene (7 bases). Germline lookup yields CDR1 LGHNT and CDR2 FRNRAP. This CDR3 comprises 16 residues. The germline V and J ends were trimmed by 7 bases and 1 base, with 17 bases remaining between them. DNA of the CDR3: TGTGCTAGTGCACCGGGGGGCGGGGCGTCCTACAATGAGCAGTTCTTC. Its translation is CASAPGGGASYNEQFF.

J is TRBJ2-7 and V is TRBV6-6, with a tentative D call TRBD1 (6 bases). Trimming shortened V by 11 bases and J by 6 bases, and 14 bases separated the two germline ends. The CDR3 length is 11 residues. Germline V gene sequence: CDR1 MNHNY, CDR2 SVGAGI (reference sequence). The CDR3 loop reads CAGGRGGEQYF. The CDR3, as DNA: TGTGCCGGCGGCAGGGGTGGCGAGCAGTACTTC.

The rearrangement joins TRBV10-2 to TRBJ1-5; D is uncertain. The germline V gene encodes CDR1 WSHSY and CDR2 SAAADI. The CDR3 loop spans 11 amino acids. V was shortened by 0 bases and J by 12 bases, with 6 bases between the two germline ends. The CDR3 reads CASSESRVQHF. As DNA, the CDR3 is TGCGCCAGCAGTGAGTCGAGGGTCCAGCATTTT.

This chain uses TRBV6-5 with TRBJ2-1, with D unclear. This CDR3 has 11 residues. The V and J ends lost 3 bases and 10 bases respectively, with 7 bases between them. The germline gives CDR1 MNHEY, CDR2 SVGAGI. Written as DNA, the CDR3 is TGTGCCAGCAGTTATACGGGCGAGCAGTTCTTC. Protein sequence: CASSYTGEQFF.

The rearrangement joins TRBV5-1 to TRBJ2-2, with D possibly TRBD2 on 5 matching bases. The CDR3 loop spans 15 amino acids. CDR1 SGHRS and CDR2 YFSETQ come from the germline V gene. The V end lost 0 bases, the J end lost 1 base, and 7 bases lay between the germline ends. The CDR3 nucleotides read TGCGCCAGCAGCTTGGCGGCGGGGAACACCGGGGAGCTGTTTTTT. Translated: CASSLAAGNTGELFF.

The gene calls are TRBV11-2 and TRBJ2-1; 7 nucleotides agree with TRBD1. The junction had 9 bases not matched to a gene; V was cut back by 2 bases and J by 5 bases. This CDR3 region has 16 residues. Germline-derived CDR1 and CDR2 are SGHAT and FQNNGV. CDR3 coding DNA: TGTGCCAGCAGCTTAAGGGTGAGACAGGGAGACAATGAGCAGTTCTTC. Its translation: CASSLRVRQGDNEQFF.

The rearrangement uses TRBV6-6 and TRBJ2-3; possibly TRBD1 for D (6 bases). V lost 4 bases, J lost 4 bases, and 15 bases lay in between. This CDR3 is 15 amino acids long. Germline V gene lookup returns CDR1 MNHNY and CDR2 SVGAGI (reference sequence). CDR3 coding DNA: TGTGCCAGCAGTTCCCCGTGGGGGCGATCAGATACGCAGTATTTT. Translated: CASSSPWGRSDTQYF.

The chain links TRBV4-2 to TRBJ2-7; 9 positions match TRBD2. This CDR3 comprises 19 residues. The junction had 19 bases not matched to a gene; V was cut back by 4 bases and J by 3 bases. Germline values: CDR1 LGHNA, CDR2 YNFKEQ. The CDR3 DNA reads TGTGCCAGCAGCCCCGAAAGGGAGGCGGGAGGGCCTAATGTCTACGAGCAGTACTTC. This gives the protein CASSPEREAGGPNVYEQYF.

The sample holds one count of this clone. V and J are TRBV5-1 and TRBJ2-3, with 9 bases matching TRBD1. CDR1 SGHRS and CDR2 YFSETQ come from the germline V gene. This CDR3 comprises 15 residues. Trimming took 0 bases from V and 8 from J; bases not matched to a gene: 7. The CDR3 sequence: CASSLGDRVASTQYF. The CDR3 coding sequence is TGCGCCAGCAGCTTGGGGGACAGGGTTGCTAGTACGCAGTATTTT.